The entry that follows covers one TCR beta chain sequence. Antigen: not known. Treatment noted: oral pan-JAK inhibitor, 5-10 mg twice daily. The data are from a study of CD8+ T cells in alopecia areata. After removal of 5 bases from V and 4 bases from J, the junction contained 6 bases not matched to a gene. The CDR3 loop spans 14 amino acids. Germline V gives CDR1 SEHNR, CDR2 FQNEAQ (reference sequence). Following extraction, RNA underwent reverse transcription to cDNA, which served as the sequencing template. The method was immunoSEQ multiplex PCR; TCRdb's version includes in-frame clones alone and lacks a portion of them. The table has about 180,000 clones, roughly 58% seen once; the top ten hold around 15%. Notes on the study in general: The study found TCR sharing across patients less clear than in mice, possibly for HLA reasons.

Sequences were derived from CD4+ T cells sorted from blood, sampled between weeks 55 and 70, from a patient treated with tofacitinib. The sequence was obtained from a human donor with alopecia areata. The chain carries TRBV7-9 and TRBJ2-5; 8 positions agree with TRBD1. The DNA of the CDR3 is TGTGCCAGCAGCCCCGGACAGGGATCAGAGACCCAGTACTTC. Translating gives CASSPGQGSETQYF.